This T cell receptor beta chain emerged from a study of cytomegalovirus exposure and HLA in healthy donors. Study context: Most donors, approximately 82% of over 300 genotyped, fell in the Caucasian-associated ancestry cluster.

This clone appeared a few times. Its target is not known. The CDR3 is made up of 18 amino acids. The germline V gene has CDR1 SGHRS and CDR2 YFSETQ. V dropped 4 bases and J dropped 3; count of bases not matched to a gene: 7. Study-level points and caveats: Clonal expansion was found to be greater in HLA-associated TCR beta chains than in equally common others in a later analysis.

The PCR made use of 60 Vbeta and 13 Jbeta primers. Clones were sequenced by immunoSEQ multiplex PCR, and TCRdb holds only the in-frame ones, with some missing. The repertoire holds about 120,000 clones, with around 65% as singletons. Input material: PBMCs. J is TRBJ2-1 and V is TRBV5-1, with 16 bases aligning to TRBD2. The TCR originated in a man aged 18 to 29 in good health and CMV-seronegative. The CDR3 protein is CASSVGLAGGTVYNEQFF. The CDR3 DNA reads as TGCGCCAGCAGCGTGGGACTAGCGGGAGGGACTGTCTACAATGAGCAGTTCTTC.